This T cell receptor (beta chain) was identified during a study of human T cells and chemical hapten exposure. Study context: Variability of per-sample TCR yields stemmed mainly from small differences in pooled library volume. Study conclusions and caveats: TCRs whose frequency exceeded 1 in 1000 remained the same following DPC sensitization.

TCRdb redid the calling of the RACE reads with MiXCR, one entry per CDR3 protein. The data contain 35,000 to 50,000 distinct CDR3 sequences, 3% to 4% of them seen just once; the ten biggest clones take up 4.5% to 6.5%. This clonotype has a count of ten or more. The target antigen is unknown. Stated time point: healthy volunteer bleed at 6 weeks. Unfractionated whole blood yielded the extracted total RNA. From germline, CDR1 is MNHEY and CDR2 SVGEGT. The CDR3 has 12 amino acids. The V end was cut by 5 bases, the J end by 2 bases, with 7 bases between. The rearrangement joins TRBV6-2 or TRBV6-3 to TRBJ2-7, with D tentatively TRBD2 (5 bases). The sequenced sample was whole blood. The TCR originated in a human donor in good health. Some clones in this sample may be carry-over from other donors' samples. Here the CDR3 reads CASSQAAYEQYF. The CDR3 nucleotides are TGTGCCAGCAGTCAAGCGGCCTACGAGCAGTACTTC.